The subject of this entry is one T cell receptor (beta chain). Original data processing: Reference gene primer amplification in the assay estimated nucleated cell counts. Generated by immunoSEQ multiplex PCR, the TCRdb table keeps only in-frame clones and is missing some. The V and J calls and clone size were taken over from that table, and D and trimming were inferred from the DNA. In the table there are tens of thousands of clones, approximately 90% of which are singletons. This sample stems from a study of blood T cell repertoires in COVID-19. About the study: T cells, B-cell-depleted T cells, or PBMCs provided the cDNA or gDNA that served as material.

After removal of 3 bases from V and 5 bases from J, the junction contained 6 bases not matched to a gene. CDR1 LNHDA and CDR2 SQIVND come from the germline V gene (reference sequence). The length of the CDR3 is 15 residues. The rearrangement joins TRBV19 to TRBJ2-7, with 11 bases fitting TRBD1. The source material was peripheral blood. The clonotype was recovered from a man in his fifties with acute or convalescent COVID-19. The CDR3 here is CASSIGGTGGNEQYF. CDR3 nucleotides: TGTGCCAGTAGTATCGGCGGGACAGGGGGGAACGAGCAGTACTTC.